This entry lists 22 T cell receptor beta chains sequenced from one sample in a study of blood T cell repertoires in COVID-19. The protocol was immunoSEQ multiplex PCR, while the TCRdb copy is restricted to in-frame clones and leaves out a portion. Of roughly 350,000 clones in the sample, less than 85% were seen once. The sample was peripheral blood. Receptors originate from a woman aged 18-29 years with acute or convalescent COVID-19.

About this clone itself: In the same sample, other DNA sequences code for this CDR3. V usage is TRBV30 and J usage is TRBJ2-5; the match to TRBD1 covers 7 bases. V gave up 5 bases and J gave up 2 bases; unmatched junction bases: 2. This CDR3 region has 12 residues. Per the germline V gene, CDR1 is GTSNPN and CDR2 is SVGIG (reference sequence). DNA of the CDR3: TGTGCCTGGGACAGGGTACAAGAGACCCAGTACTTC. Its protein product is CAWDRVQETQYF.

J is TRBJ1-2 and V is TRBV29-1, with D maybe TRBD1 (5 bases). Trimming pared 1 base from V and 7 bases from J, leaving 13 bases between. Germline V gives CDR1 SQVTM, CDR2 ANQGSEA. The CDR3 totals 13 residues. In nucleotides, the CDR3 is TGCAGCGTTGAAGCGGGGGGGGTTGGTGGCTACACCTTC. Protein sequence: CSVEAGGVGGYTF.

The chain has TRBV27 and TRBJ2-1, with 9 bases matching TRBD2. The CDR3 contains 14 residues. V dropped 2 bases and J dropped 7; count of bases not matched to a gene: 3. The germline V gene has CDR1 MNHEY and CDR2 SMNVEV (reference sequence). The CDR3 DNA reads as TGTGCCAGCAGTTTAATTCTAGCGGGAAATGAGCAGTTCTTC. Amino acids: CASSLILAGNEQFF.

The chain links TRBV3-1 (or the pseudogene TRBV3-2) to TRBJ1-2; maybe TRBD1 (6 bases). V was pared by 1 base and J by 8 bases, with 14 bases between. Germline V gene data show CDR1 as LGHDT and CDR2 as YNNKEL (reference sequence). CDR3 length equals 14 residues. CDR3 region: CASSQVDRGGGYTF. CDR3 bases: TGTGCCAGCAGCCAAGTCGACAGAGGGGGAGGCTACACCTTC.

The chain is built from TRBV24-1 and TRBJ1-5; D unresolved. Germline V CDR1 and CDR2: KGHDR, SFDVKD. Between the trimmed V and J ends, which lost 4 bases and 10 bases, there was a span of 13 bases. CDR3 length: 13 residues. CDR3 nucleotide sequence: TGTGCCACCAGTGAAAAGAACTTTCCTCCCCAGCATTTT. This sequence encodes CATSEKNFPPQHF.

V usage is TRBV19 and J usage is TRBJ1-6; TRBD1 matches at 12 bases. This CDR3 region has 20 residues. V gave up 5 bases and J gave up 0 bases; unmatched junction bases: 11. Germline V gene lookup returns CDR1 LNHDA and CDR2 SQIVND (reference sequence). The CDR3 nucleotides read TGTGCCAGTAGTGATCCCCCGGGACAGGGGGCCAACTCCTATAATTCACCCCTCCACTTT. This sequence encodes CASSDPPGQGANSYNSPLHF.

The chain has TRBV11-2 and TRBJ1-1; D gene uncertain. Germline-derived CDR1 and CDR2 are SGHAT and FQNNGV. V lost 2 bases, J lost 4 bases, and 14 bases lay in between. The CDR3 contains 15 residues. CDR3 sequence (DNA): TGTGCCAGCAGCTTACTCGCGGTAAAAAGCACTGAAGCTTTCTTT. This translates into CASSLLAVKSTEAFF.

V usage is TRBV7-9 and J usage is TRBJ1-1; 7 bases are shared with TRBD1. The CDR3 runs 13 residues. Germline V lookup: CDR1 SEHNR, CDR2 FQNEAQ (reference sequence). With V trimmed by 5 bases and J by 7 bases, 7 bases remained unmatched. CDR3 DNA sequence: TGTGCCAGCAGCCCAGACCAGGGGGGTGAAGCTTTCTTT. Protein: CASSPDQGGEAFF.

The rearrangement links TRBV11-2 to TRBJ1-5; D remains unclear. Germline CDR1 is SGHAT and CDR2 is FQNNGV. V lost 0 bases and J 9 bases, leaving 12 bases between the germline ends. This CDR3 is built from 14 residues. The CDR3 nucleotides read TGTGCCAGCAGCTTAGAGTTTATCGGAGGGCCCCAGCATTTT. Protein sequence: CASSLEFIGGPQHF.

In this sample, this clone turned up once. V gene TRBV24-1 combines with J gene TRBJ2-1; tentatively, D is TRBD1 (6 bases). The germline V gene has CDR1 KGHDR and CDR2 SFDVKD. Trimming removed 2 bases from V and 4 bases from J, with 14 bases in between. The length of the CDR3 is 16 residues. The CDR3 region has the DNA TGTGCCACCAGTGATTCAATCGGGACATCTTACAATGAGCAGTTCTTC. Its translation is CATSDSIGTSYNEQFF.

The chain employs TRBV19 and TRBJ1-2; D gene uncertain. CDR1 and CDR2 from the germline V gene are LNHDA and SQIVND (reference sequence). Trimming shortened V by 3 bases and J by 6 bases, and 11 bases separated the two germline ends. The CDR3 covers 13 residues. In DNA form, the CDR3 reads TGTGCCAGTAGTATTCAGGACTACAATGGCTACACCTTC. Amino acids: CASSIQDYNGYTF.

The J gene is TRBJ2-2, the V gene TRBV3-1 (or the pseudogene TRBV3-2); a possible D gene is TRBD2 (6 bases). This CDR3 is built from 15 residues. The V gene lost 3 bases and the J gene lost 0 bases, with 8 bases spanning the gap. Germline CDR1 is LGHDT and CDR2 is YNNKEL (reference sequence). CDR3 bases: TGTGCCAGCAGCCATGGGGACTCGAACACCGGGGAGCTGTTTTTT. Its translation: CASSHGDSNTGELFF.

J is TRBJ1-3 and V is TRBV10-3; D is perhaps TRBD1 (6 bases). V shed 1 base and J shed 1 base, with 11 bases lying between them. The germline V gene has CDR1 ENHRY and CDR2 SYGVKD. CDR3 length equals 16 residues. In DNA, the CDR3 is TGTGCCATCAGTGAGTGGGGGCCGAGTTCTGGAAACACCATATATTTT. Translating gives CAISEWGPSSGNTIYF.

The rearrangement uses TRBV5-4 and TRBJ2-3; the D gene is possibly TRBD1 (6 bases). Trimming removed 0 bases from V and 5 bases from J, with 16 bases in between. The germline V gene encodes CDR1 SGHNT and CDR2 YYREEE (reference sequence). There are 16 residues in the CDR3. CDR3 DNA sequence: TGTGCCAGCAGCTTGGGAGGCAGGGGAATACGAGATACGCAGTATTTT. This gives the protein CASSLGGRGIRDTQYF.

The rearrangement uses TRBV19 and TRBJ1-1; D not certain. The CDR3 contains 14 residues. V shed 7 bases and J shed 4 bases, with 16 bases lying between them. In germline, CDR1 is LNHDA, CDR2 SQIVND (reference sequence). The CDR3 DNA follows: TGTGCCAGTACGCGAGCTGTTGGTGGCACTGAAGCTTTCTTT. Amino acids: CASTRAVGGTEAFF.

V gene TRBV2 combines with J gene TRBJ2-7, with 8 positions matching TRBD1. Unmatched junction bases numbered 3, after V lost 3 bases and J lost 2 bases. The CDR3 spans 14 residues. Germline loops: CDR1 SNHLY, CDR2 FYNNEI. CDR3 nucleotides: TGTGCCAGCAGTGATAGGACAGGGCCCTACGAGCAGTACTTC. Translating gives CASSDRTGPYEQYF.

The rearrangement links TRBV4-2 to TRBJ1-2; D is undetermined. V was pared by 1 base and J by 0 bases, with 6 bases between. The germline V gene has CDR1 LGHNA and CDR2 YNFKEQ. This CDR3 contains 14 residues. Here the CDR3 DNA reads TGTGCCAGCAGCCAAGGAGTAGCTAACTATGGCTACACCTTC. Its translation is CASSQGVANYGYTF.

The CDR3 sequence: CASSVEPGYGYTF. CDR3 sequence (DNA): TGTGCCAGCAGCGTAGAGCCCGGGTATGGCTACACCTTC. The chain employs TRBV9 and TRBJ1-2; D remains unclear. Trimming left V 0 bases short and J 5 bases short, with 8 bases between. CDR1 SGDLS and CDR2 YYNGEE come from the germline V gene. This CDR3 is built from 13 residues. The full variable domain, completed using reference TRBV9 and TRBJ1-2, is DSGVTQTPKHLITATGQRVTLRCSPRSGDLSVYWYQQSLDQGLQFLIQYYNGEERAKGNILERFSAQQFPDLHSELNLSSLELGDSALYFCASSVEPGYGYTFGSGTRLTVV.

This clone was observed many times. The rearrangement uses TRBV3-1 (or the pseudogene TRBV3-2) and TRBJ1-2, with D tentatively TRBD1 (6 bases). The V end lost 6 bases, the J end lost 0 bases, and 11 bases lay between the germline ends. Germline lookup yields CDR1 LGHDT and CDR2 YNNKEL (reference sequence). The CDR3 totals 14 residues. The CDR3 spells CASSRGSTNYGYTF. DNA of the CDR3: TGTGCCAGCAGTAGGGGGTCCACTAACTATGGCTACACCTTC.

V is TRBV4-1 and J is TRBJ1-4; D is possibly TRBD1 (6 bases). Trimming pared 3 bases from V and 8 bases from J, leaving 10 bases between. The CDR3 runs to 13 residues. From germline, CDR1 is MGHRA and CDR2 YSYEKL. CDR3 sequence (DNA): TGCGCCAGCAGCCAGGGGGCAGAGGAAAAACTGTTTTTT. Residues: CASSQGAEEKLFF.

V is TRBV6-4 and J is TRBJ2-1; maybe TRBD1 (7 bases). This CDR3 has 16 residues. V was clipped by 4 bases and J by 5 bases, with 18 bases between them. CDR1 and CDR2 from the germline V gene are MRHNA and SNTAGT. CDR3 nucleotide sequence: TGTGCCAGCAGTGTTACAGGGGACTTTCGCCACAATGAGCAGTTCTTC. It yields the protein CASSVTGDFRHNEQFF.

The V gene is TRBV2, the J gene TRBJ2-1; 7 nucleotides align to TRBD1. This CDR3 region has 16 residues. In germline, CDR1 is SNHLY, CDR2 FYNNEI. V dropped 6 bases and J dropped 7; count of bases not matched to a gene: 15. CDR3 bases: TGTGCCAGCAGGAGGGGGCCTCCCCCTAACGGGAATGAGCAGTTCTTC. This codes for CASRRGPPPNGNEQFF.